The 32 T cell receptor beta chains below all came from one sample that was sequenced in a study of blood T cell repertoires in COVID-19. The method was immunoSEQ multiplex PCR; TCRdb's version includes in-frame clones alone and lacks a portion of them. The sample yields tens of thousands of clones, about 81% seen once. The sample taken for sequencing was peripheral blood. The source of these receptors is a middle-aged man with active COVID-19.

The V gene is TRBV20-1, the J gene TRBJ1-1; D remains unclear. The V end was cut by 3 bases, the J end by 5 bases, with 7 bases between. The length of the CDR3 is 11 residues. The V gene's germline CDR1 is DFQATT and CDR2 SNEGSKA (reference sequence). CDR3 protein: CSASTRTEAFF. DNA of the CDR3: TGCAGTGCTAGTACTAGGACTGAAGCTTTCTTT.

The chain links TRBV6-6 to TRBJ1-1; perhaps TRBD1 as D (6 bases). The germline gives CDR1 MNHNY, CDR2 SVGAGI (reference sequence). The CDR3 is 13 residues long. V lost 6 bases and J 7 bases, leaving 15 bases between the germline ends. Here the CDR3 reads CASSWTANGEAFF. The CDR3 DNA follows: TGTGCCAGCAGCTGGACAGCCAACGGTGAAGCTTTCTTT.

J is TRBJ2-5 and V is TRBV4-1; 11 nucleotides match TRBD2. Germline CDR1 and CDR2: MGHRA and YSYEKL. Losses at the gene ends were 4 bases for V and 2 bases for J; bases not matched to a gene: 3. The CDR3 extends over 15 amino acids. As DNA, the CDR3 is TGCGCCAGCAGCCGCTGGACTAGCGGGCAAGAGACCCAGTACTTC. It codes for CASSRWTSGQETQYF.

V is TRBV2 and J is TRBJ2-7; maybe TRBD2 (7 bases). Per germline, CDR1 SNHLY and CDR2 FYNNEI. V gave up 4 bases and J gave up 1 base, with 17 bases separating them. This CDR3 region has 16 residues. The CDR3 nucleotides are TGTGCCAGCAGTGGGCGAGGGGGGGCTAGGTCCTACGAGCAGTACTTC. It yields the protein CASSGRGGARSYEQYF.

The chain uses TRBV10-2 and TRBJ2-5, with 7 bases that match TRBD2. Germline CDR1 is WSHSY and CDR2 is SAAADI. The CDR3 loop spans 15 amino acids. V shed 2 bases and J 2 bases; nucleotides not matched to a gene: 5. CDR3 nucleotide sequence: TGCGCCAGCAGTGAGCCCCCGCGGGGGCAAGAGACCCAGTACTTC. Amino acids: CASSEPPRGQETQYF.

The genes are TRBV12-3 or TRBV12-4 and TRBJ1-5; D gene uncertain. Trimming stripped 3 bases from V and 12 bases from J, with 12 bases between. The CDR3 is 12 residues long. The CDR3 sequence is CASSLSGRLQHF. The CDR3 nucleotides are TGTGCCAGCAGTTTGTCTGGGAGGCTCCAGCATTTT.

V usage is TRBV19 and J usage is TRBJ2-7; a weak D match, TRBD1 (6 bases). The CDR3 has 12 amino acids. Germline CDR1 and CDR2: LNHDA and SQIVND (reference sequence). Trimming took 4 bases from V and 3 from J, leaving 7 bases between them. DNA of the CDR3: TGTGCCAGTAGTACACAGGGCTACGAGCAGTACTTC. This codes for CASSTQGYEQYF.

V and J are TRBV9 and TRBJ2-2; D unresolved. CDR3 size: 12 residues. V was cut by 4 bases and J by 1 base, with 2 bases left in between. The germline V gene encodes CDR1 SGDLS and CDR2 YYNGEE. CDR3 residues: CASSQNTGELFF. The CDR3 coding sequence is TGTGCCAGCAGCCAGAACACCGGGGAGCTGTTTTTT. The entire variable domain, with the rest obtained from reference TRBV9 and TRBJ2-2, is as follows: DSGVTQTPKHLITATGQRVTLRCSPRSGDLSVYWYQQSLDQGLQFLIQYYNGEERAKGNILERFSAQQFPDLHSELNLSSLELGDSALYFCASSQNTGELFFGEGSRLTVL.

J is TRBJ2-7 and V is TRBV9; TRBD1 matches 9 bases. From germline, CDR1 is SGDLS and CDR2 YYNGEE. This CDR3 is built from 13 residues. The trim removed 0 bases at V and 8 bases at J, leaving 3 bases unmatched. CDR3 in DNA: TGTGCCAGCAGCGTAGGTGGACAGGGGAAGCAGTACTTC. Translated, it gives CASSVGGQGKQYF.

As regards this clone: Other nucleotide sequences from this sample produce the same CDR3. The rearrangement joins TRBV18 to TRBJ2-5; D is possibly TRBD1 (6 bases). This CDR3 has 15 residues. The germline gives CDR1 KGHSH, CDR2 LQKENI. V was trimmed by 3 bases and J by 2 bases, leaving 13 bases between them. The DNA for the CDR3 is TGTGCCAGCTCACCTCTTGGACAGAATCAAGAGACCCAGTACTTC. Translating it yields CASSPLGQNQETQYF.

This clone was seen once. The rearrangement joins TRBV4-1 to TRBJ1-6, with D perhaps TRBD1 (5 bases). V gave up 0 bases and J gave up 4 bases, with 13 bases separating them. CDR3 length: 17 residues. The germline V gene encodes CDR1 MGHRA and CDR2 YSYEKL. CDR3 in amino acids: CASSQEGENVYNSPLHF. The CDR3 region has the DNA TGCGCCAGCAGCCAAGAAGGGGAAAATGTATATAATTCACCCCTCCACTTT.

The chain carries TRBV5-8 and TRBJ1-2; D is possibly TRBD1 (6 bases). V lost 5 bases and J lost 2, with 10 bases in between. There are 13 residues in the CDR3. Germline-derived CDR1 and CDR2 are SGHTS and YDEGEE. The CDR3 here is CASSRTGNYGYTF. CDR3 DNA: TGTGCCAGCAGTCGTACAGGGAACTATGGCTACACCTTC.

This chain links TRBV13 with TRBJ2-4; 8 positions agree with TRBD1. The trim removed 5 bases at V and 7 bases at J, leaving 7 bases unmatched. The V gene's germline CDR1 is PRHDT and CDR2 FYEKMQ (reference sequence). The length of the CDR3 is 14 residues. CDR3 in DNA: TGTGCCAGCAGCCCCGGACAGGGTACGAACATTCAGTACTTC. Protein product: CASSPGQGTNIQYF.

The chain links TRBV11-2 to TRBJ2-7; D possibly corresponds to TRBD2 (6 bases). Trimming left V 1 base short and J 5 bases short, with 9 bases between. The CDR3 has 13 residues. The germline gives CDR1 SGHAT, CDR2 FQNNGV. The DNA of the CDR3 is TGTGCCAGCAGCTTAGGAGGCGGGGACGAGCAGTACTTC. This translates into CASSLGGGDEQYF.

This rearrangement joins TRBV9 to TRBJ2-2; D remains ambiguous. V shed 0 bases and J shed 0 bases, with 6 bases lying between them. CDR3 size: 15 residues. Germline loops: CDR1 SGDLS, CDR2 YYNGEE. The CDR3 sequence is CASSVGLANTGELFF. CDR3 in DNA: TGTGCCAGCAGCGTAGGGCTAGCGAACACCGGGGAGCTGTTTTTT.

This clone has just one count. The chain links TRBV10-3 to TRBJ2-5, with D maybe TRBD1 (5 bases). V was shortened by 6 bases and J by 1 base, with 9 bases between the two germline ends. Germline assignment: CDR1 ENHRY and CDR2 SYGVKD. The CDR3 totals 13 residues. This chain's CDR3 is CAIRDTSQETQYF. The CDR3, as DNA: TGTGCCATCAGGGACACCTCCCAAGAGACCCAGTACTTC.

The V gene is TRBV19, the J gene TRBJ1-2; 7 positions agree with TRBD1. The CDR3 has 16 amino acids. From germline, CDR1 is LNHDA and CDR2 SQIVND (reference sequence). After removal of 5 bases from V and 5 bases from J, the junction contained 14 bases not matched to a gene. The CDR3 loop reads CASSPDPGQRYYGYTF. The CDR3 coding sequence is TGTGCCAGTAGTCCGGATCCGGGACAGAGGTATTATGGCTACACCTTC.

The chain recombines TRBV4-1 with TRBJ1-2, with TRBD1 identical over 10 bases. The length of the CDR3 is 14 residues. CDR1 is MGHRA and CDR2 is YSYEKL in the germline V gene. Trimming removed 3 bases from V and 8 bases from J; junction bases left unmatched: 6. Written as DNA, the CDR3 is TGCGCCAGCAGCCAGACGGACAGGGGGAAAGGCTACACCTTC. Protein sequence: CASSQTDRGKGYTF.

The chain uses TRBV6-1 and TRBJ1-1; D unclear. V was pared by 0 bases and J by 1 base, with 9 bases between. Germline V gene data show CDR1 as MNHNS and CDR2 as SASEGT. The CDR3 loop spans 15 amino acids. CDR3 sequence (DNA): TGTGCCAGCAGTGAAGCACAACCCGAGAACACTGAAGCTTTCTTT. Its protein product is CASSEAQPENTEAFF.

The chain links TRBV5-4 to TRBJ1-6, with D possibly TRBD1 on 6 matching bases. This CDR3 has 14 residues. Trimming left V 3 bases short and J 10 bases short, with 14 bases between. Germline CDR1 SGHNT, CDR2 YYREEE (reference sequence). CDR3 residues: CASSSGALGSPLHF. CDR3 bases: TGTGCCAGCAGCTCAGGGGCCCTAGGGTCACCCCTCCACTTT. Filled out from reference TRBV5-4 and TRBJ1-6, the complete variable domain reads ETGVTQSPTHLIKTRGQQVTLRCSSQSGHNTVSWYQQALGQGPQFIFQYYREEENGRGNFPPRFSGLQFPNYSSELNVNALELDDSALYLCASSSGALGSPLHFGNGTRLTVT.

The genes are TRBV5-1 and TRBJ1-2, with D unresolved. The ends were cut back, 2 bases at V and 7 bases at J, with 15 bases in the middle. The CDR3 spans 14 residues. CDR1 and CDR2 from the germline V gene are SGHRS and YFSETQ. The CDR3 loop reads CASSFVGTATGYTF. Written as DNA, the CDR3 is TGCGCCAGCAGCTTTGTCGGTACAGCCACTGGCTACACCTTC.

This clone was counted a single time. The genes are TRBV7-8 and TRBJ2-7; 10 nucleotides line up with TRBD2. V lost 3 bases to trimming and J lost 4 bases; unmatched junction nucleotides: 0. CDR3 length: 13 residues. Germline CDR1 SGHVS, CDR2 FQNEAQ. The CDR3 reads CASSFSGGYEQYF. In nucleotides, the CDR3 is TGTGCCAGCAGCTTTAGCGGGGGGTACGAGCAGTACTTC. Full variable domain (remainder filled in from reference TRBV7-8 and TRBJ2-7): GAGVSQSPRYKVAKRGQDVALRCDPISGHVSLFWYQQALGQGPEFLTYFQNEAQLDKSGLPSDRFFAERPEGSVSTLKIQRTQQEDSAVYLCASSFSGGYEQYFGPGTRLTVT.

CDR3 sequence (DNA): TGTGCCAGCAGCCAAGGACTAGCGGGGAGCACAGATACGCAGTATTTT. Its protein product is CASSQGLAGSTDTQYF. V gene TRBV3-1 (or the pseudogene TRBV3-2) combines with J gene TRBJ2-3; 11 nucleotides agree with TRBD2. Germline V gives CDR1 LGHDT, CDR2 YNNKEL (reference sequence). This CDR3 is built from 16 residues. With V trimmed by 1 base and J by 0 bases, 0 bases remained unmatched.

V gene TRBV6-5 combines with J gene TRBJ1-2, with a tentative D call TRBD1 (6 bases). V lost 5 bases and J 0 bases, leaving 13 bases between the germline ends. The CDR3 spans 15 residues. Per germline, CDR1 MNHEY and CDR2 SVGAGI. As DNA, the CDR3 is TGTGCCAGCAGTCCTTGGACAGACGCTAACTATGGCTACACCTTC. It yields the protein CASSPWTDANYGYTF.

The V gene is TRBV12-3 or TRBV12-4, the J gene TRBJ2-7, with D hard to call. CDR3 length: 12 residues. Between the trimmed V and J ends, which lost 6 bases and 0 bases, there was a span of 6 bases. CDR3 in amino acids: CASSSSSYEQYF. CDR3 nucleotide sequence: TGTGCCAGCAGCTCTAGCTCCTACGAGCAGTACTTC.

The chain is built from TRBV2 and TRBJ2-5, with D unresolved. CDR3 length equals 10 residues. V was trimmed by 5 bases and J by 4 bases, leaving 2 bases between them. Germline CDR1 reads SNHLY; CDR2 reads FYNNEI. The CDR3, as DNA: TGTGCCAGCAGTCGAGAGACCCAGTACTTC. Translating it yields CASSRETQYF.

Comment on this clone: Germline and junction disagree at one end, which may indicate a read error. V gene TRBV6-1 combines with J gene TRBJ1-5; the D gene is possibly TRBD1 (6 bases). CDR1 is MNHNS and CDR2 is SASEGT in the germline V gene. The CDR3 length is 15 residues. The CDR3 protein is CASSQAGVGNQPQHF. CDR3 bases: TGTGCCAGCAGTCAAGCAGGGGTAGGCAATCAGCCCCAGCATTTT.

The gene calls are TRBV2 and TRBJ2-7, with D possibly being TRBD2 (6 bases). The germline V gene has CDR1 SNHLY and CDR2 FYNNEI. V was cut by 3 bases and J by 1 base, with 16 bases left in between. This CDR3 contains 16 residues. The CDR3 region is CASSDEGGAGSYEQYF. CDR3 nucleotides: TGTGCCAGCAGTGATGAAGGTGGGGCGGGGTCCTACGAGCAGTACTTC.

The rearrangement links TRBV18 to TRBJ1-1, with a possible D match to TRBD1 (6 bases). CDR1 and CDR2 from the germline V gene are KGHSH and LQKENI. The CDR3 has 14 residues. Trimming pared 3 bases from V and 1 base from J, leaving 9 bases between. The CDR3 loop is CASSPSTGNTEAFF. The CDR3, as DNA: TGTGCCAGCTCACCCTCGACAGGGAACACTGAAGCTTTCTTT.

The chain joins TRBV6-5 to TRBJ1-1; 9 nucleotides match TRBD1. Losses at the gene ends were 11 bases for V and 5 bases for J; bases not matched to a gene: 9. Germline V gene lookup returns CDR1 MNHEY and CDR2 SVGAGI. The length of the CDR3 is 13 residues. The CDR3 DNA reads TGTGCCTCATGGGACAGGGTGGGAACTGAAGCTTTCTTT. This codes for CASWDRVGTEAFF.

The rearrangement joins TRBV5-1 to TRBJ2-5, with 10 bases that match TRBD2. Per germline, CDR1 SGHRS and CDR2 YFSETQ. The length of the CDR3 is 14 residues. V shed 2 bases, J shed 5 bases, and the junction held 3 bases outside the gene matches. The CDR3 bases are TGCGCCAGCAGCTTCTTAGCGGGGGGTGAGACCCAGTACTTC. Translation gives CASSFLAGGETQYF.

This rearrangement joins TRBV19 to TRBJ1-1; D may be TRBD1 (5 bases). The CDR3 consists of 12 residues. V lost 2 bases, J lost 6 bases, and 7 bases lay in between. The germline V gene encodes CDR1 LNHDA and CDR2 SQIVND (reference sequence). For the CDR3, the DNA is TGTGCCAGTAGTATATTAGGGGCTGAAGCTTTCTTT. It translates to CASSILGAEAFF.